The rows below give T cell receptor beta chains drawn from one sample of a study of blood T cell repertoires in COVID-19. Some clones are missing from TCRdb's copy, which holds only in-frame ones; the method was immunoSEQ multiplex PCR. The sample records 100,000 to 150,000 clones, approximately 82% being singletons. Input material: peripheral blood. The receptor set was obtained from a woman aged 50 to 60 with acute or convalescent COVID-19. Each CDR3 is given with its conserved first and last residue. A D gene is named only where the DNA matches it firmly. Rows give clone size only sometimes, using once, few, many, or a class for an expanded clone.

d_call,j_call,clone_size,v_call,cdr3_nt,cdr3_aa
.,TRBJ2-5,.,TRBV9,TGTGCCAGCAGCCGCCGGGTGTTGGAGACCCAGTACTTC,CASSRRVLETQYF
.,TRBJ2-1,.,TRBV27,TGTGCCAGCAGTTCGAGGACAGGGAACCCAGCGGGAACTATTTATGAGCAGTTCTTC,CASSSRTGNPAGTIYEQFF
TRBD2,TRBJ2-3,.,TRBV6-6,TGTGCCAGCAGCCGAGGGACTAGCGGGAGGGCTCGCACAGATACGCAGTATTTT,CASSRGTSGRARTDTQYF
TRBD2,TRBJ2-5,.,TRBV12-3/TRBV12-4,TGTGCCAGCAGCGGGGGGGGACAAGAGACCCAGTACTTC,CASSGGGQETQYF
TRBD1,TRBJ2-7,.,TRBV10-1,TGCGCCAGCAGTGAGTCCGGGACAGGGTACGAGCAGTACTTC,CASSESGTGYEQYF
TRBD2,TRBJ2-4,.,TRBV6-5,TGTGCCAGCAGTTACTCGGCGGGGGGATTCATTCAGTACTTC,CASSYSAGGFIQYF
TRBD1,TRBJ1-2,.,TRBV5-4,TGTGCCAGCAGCGACGGGACAGTTGGTGGCTACACCTTC,CASSDGTVGGYTF
.,TRBJ1-1,.,TRBV18,TGTGCCAGCTCAACGGACAAGAACACTGAAGCTTTCTTT,CASSTDKNTEAFF
TRBD1,TRBJ1-1,.,TRBV18,TGTGCCAGCTCACCCCCGAAAGGGACAGGGAACACTGAAGCTTTCTTT,CASSPPKGTGNTEAFF
.,TRBJ1-2,.,TRBV4-2,TGTGCCAGCAGCCAAGATCCCACAGCAAACTATGGCTACACCTTC,CASSQDPTANYGYTF
.,TRBJ1-2,.,TRBV29-1,TGCAGCGTTGGTCCACAGGGCTATGGCTACACCTTC,CSVGPQGYGYTF
TRBD1,TRBJ1-5,.,TRBV15,TGTGCCACCAGCCGGGACAGGGAATTTTTGAATCATCAGCCCCAGCATTTT,CATSRDREFLNHQPQHF
.,TRBJ2-7,.,TRBV30,TGTGCCTGGAGTGTACAATACGAGCAGTACTTC,CAWSVQYEQYF
TRBD2,TRBJ2-3,.,TRBV7-2,TGTGCCAGCAGCACCCGGGGGGGTCGCACAGATACGCAGTATTTT,CASSTRGGRTDTQYF
TRBD1,TRBJ2-1,few,TRBV5-8,TGTGCCAGCAGCGTCCCCAGGGGGCGAATAATCAATGAGCAGTTCTTC,CASSVPRGRIINEQFF
TRBD2,TRBJ2-5,.,TRBV7-2,TGTGCCAGCAGCTTATCGGGACTAGCGGGGGAGCAAGAGACCCAGTACTTC,CASSLSGLAGEQETQYF
TRBD1,TRBJ2-7,.,TRBV15,TGTGCCACCAAGGTCGGGACAGAGTACGAGCAGTACTTC,CATKVGTEYEQYF
TRBD2,TRBJ2-7,.,TRBV7-2,TGTGCCAGCAGCTTGTCGGCGGGGGATTACGAGCAGTACTTC,CASSLSAGDYEQYF
TRBD1,TRBJ2-1,.,TRBV10-3,TGTGCCATCAGTGAGTCGGGCGGAACGGGTGAGGGGGCTTATGAGCAGTTCTTC,CAISESGGTGEGAYEQFF
TRBD2,TRBJ2-4,.,TRBV3-1/TRBV3-2,TGTGCCAGCAGCCAAGATACTCTAGCGGGGCTAGCCAAAAACATTCAGTACTTC,CASSQDTLAGLAKNIQYF
TRBD1,TRBJ1-1,.,TRBV3-1/TRBV3-2,TGTGCCAGCAGCCATGAGGGGGCGGGGGAAGCTTTCTTT,CASSHEGAGEAFF
TRBD1,TRBJ1-4,.,TRBV7-9,TGTGCCAGCAGCCAACCCGGGACAGGGAATGAAAAACTGTTTTTT,CASSQPGTGNEKLFF
TRBD1,TRBJ1-4,.,TRBV6-2/TRBV6-3,TGTGCCAGCAGTTCGTCCCACCTGGGACAGGGTAGGGAAAAACTGTTTTTT,CASSSSHLGQGREKLFF
.,TRBJ2-5,.,TRBV7-9,TGTGCCAGCAGCTTAAATGGTCCCCGTGGTGGGAGCCAGTACTTC,CASSLNGPRGGSQYF
TRBD1,TRBJ2-7,.,TRBV9,TGTGCCAGCAGCCGAGGACAGGATACCTACGAGCAGTACTTC,CASSRGQDTYEQYF
TRBD1,TRBJ2-1,few,TRBV2,TGTGCCACCCAGTCGTCGGACAGGGGGGGCAATGAGCAGTTCTTC,CATQSSDRGGNEQFF
.,TRBJ1-2,.,TRBV18,TGTGCCAGCTCACTGACAGGACAGATAGCTAACTATGGCTACACCTTC,CASSLTGQIANYGYTF
TRBD1,TRBJ2-2,few,TRBV10-2,TGCGCCAGCAGGTCCCCGGGACAGGGGAACACCGGGGAGCTGTTTTTT,CASRSPGQGNTGELFF
TRBD1,TRBJ1-2,.,TRBV10-3,TGTGCCATCACCTTGGACAGGAACTATGGCTACACCTTC,CAITLDRNYGYTF
TRBD1,TRBJ2-3,.,TRBV10-2,TGCGCCAGCAGTGAGTCGAGGGGACAGTGGGATACGCAGTATTTT,CASSESRGQWDTQYF
TRBD1,TRBJ2-2,.,TRBV10-3,TGTGCCATCGGGGGGGACAGGGGGCGCCAAGCGGAGCTGTTTTTT,CAIGGDRGRQAELFF
.,TRBJ2-2,few,TRBV7-9,TGTGCCAGCAGCGGACGGGCAGGGTCGAACACCGGGGAGCTGTTTTTT,CASSGRAGSNTGELFF
.,TRBJ1-6,.,TRBV2,TGTGCCAGCAGTGGGAATTACGGGTCGAATTCACCCCTCCACTTT,CASSGNYGSNSPLHF
.,TRBJ1-3,.,TRBV6-5,TGTGCCAGCTGCAAAGCAGGTTCGGACACCATATATTTT,CASCKAGSDTIYF
.,TRBJ1-3,few,TRBV5-1,TGCGCCAGCAGCTTTGGCACGGGACACATCTCTGGAAACACCATATATTTT,CASSFGTGHISGNTIYF
TRBD1,TRBJ1-2,.,TRBV5-6,TGTGCCAGCAACCGCGGGACAGAGGACTATGGCTACACCTTC,CASNRGTEDYGYTF
TRBD1,TRBJ2-1,.,TRBV7-9,TGTGCCAGCAGCTGGACAGGTTCTAATGAGCAGTTCTTC,CASSWTGSNEQFF
TRBD2,TRBJ2-7,few,TRBV15,TGTGCCACCAGCAGAGTTGGTAGCGGGAGTTACGAGCAGTACTTC,CATSRVGSGSYEQYF
.,TRBJ1-1,.,TRBV7-9,TGTGCCAGCAGCTTAATACTCGGGAAGAACACTGAAGCTTTCTTT,CASSLILGKNTEAFF
TRBD2,TRBJ2-7,.,TRBV2,TGTGCCAGCATTCGGACTAGCGGGACCCCTAAAATGGGCTACGAGCAGTACTTC,CASIRTSGTPKMGYEQYF
TRBD1,TRBJ1-6,.,TRBV5-5,TGTGCCAGCAGCTTGGAGGGACAGATTCAATCACCCCTCCACTTT,CASSLEGQIQSPLHF
.,TRBJ1-5,.,TRBV6-5,TGTGCCAGCAAGGGGGTACTGGGGAGCAATCAGCCCCAGCATTTT,CASKGVLGSNQPQHF
TRBD2,TRBJ2-5,.,TRBV7-6,TGTGCCAGCAGCGGACGCTTCAGACTAGCGGGGGGGCAAGAGACCCAGTACTTC,CASSGRFRLAGGQETQYF
TRBD2,TRBJ2-7,.,TRBV28,TGTGCCAGCAGTTCCACCGGGACTAGCAGTTTTGGGCAGTACTTC,CASSSTGTSSFGQYF
.,TRBJ2-1,.,TRBV6-2/TRBV6-3,TGTGCCAGCAGTCCGGAGGGGCAACTTTTTGGCAATGAGCAGTTCTTC,CASSPEGQLFGNEQFF
TRBD2,TRBJ2-7,.,TRBV7-9,TGTGCCAGCAGCTTAGATGCACAGGTGGGACTAGCCGGATTCTACGAGCAGTACTTC,CASSLDAQVGLAGFYEQYF
.,TRBJ1-1,.,TRBV7-8,TGTGCCAGCAGCTTAGCCCCAGTGAACACTGAAGCTTTCTTT,CASSLAPVNTEAFF
TRBD1,TRBJ1-3,.,TRBV6-7,TGTGCCAGCAGGCACAGGGGGTCCTCTGGAAACACCATATATTTT,CASRHRGSSGNTIYF
TRBD1,TRBJ2-5,once,TRBV5-4,TGTGCCAGCAGCTCGGGACAGATACAAGAGACCCAGTACTTC,CASSSGQIQETQYF
TRBD1,TRBJ1-1,.,TRBV18,TGTGCCAGCTCACCGACGACAGGGTCCACTGAAGCTTTCTTT,CASSPTTGSTEAFF
.,TRBJ2-7,few,TRBV29-1,TGCAGCGCGGAGGGGCCATCCTACGAGCAGTACTTC,CSAEGPSYEQYF
.,TRBJ1-1,.,TRBV28,TGTGCCAGCGGTTCGAGAGCCACTGAAGCTTTCTTT,CASGSRATEAFF
.,TRBJ1-1,.,TRBV5-1,TGCGCCAGCAGCTTGTCCAGGAACACTGAAGCTTTCTTT,CASSLSRNTEAFF
.,TRBJ1-2,.,TRBV12-5,TGTGCTAGCGCGTTGGGGCGCAGGGATGGCTACACCTTC,CASALGRRDGYTF
TRBD2,TRBJ2-5,once,TRBV19,TGTGCCAGTAGTATATTTAGGGTAGCGGGAGGGCGGAAGACCCAGTACTTC,CASSIFRVAGGRKTQYF
TRBD2,TRBJ2-3,.,TRBV27,TGTGCCAGCGGGGCTAGCGGAAGCACAGATACGCAGTATTTT,CASGASGSTDTQYF
TRBD1,TRBJ1-2,.,TRBV28,TGTGCCAGCAGTTTATTCCAGGGGGCTGGCTACACCTTC,CASSLFQGAGYTF
.,TRBJ2-3,.,TRBV20-1,TGCAGTGCTAGTCCACCGCTAGCCTTTCGCACAGATACGCAGTATTTT,CSASPPLAFRTDTQYF
.,TRBJ2-1,.,TRBV6-6,TGTGCCAGCAGGCTTCTAGCGTTCGATGAGCAGTTCTTC,CASRLLAFDEQFF
TRBD1,TRBJ1-1,.,TRBV11-2,TGTGCCAGCAGCTCACAGGGACAGGGCGAAGCTTTCTTT,CASSSQGQGEAFF